The TCR beta chain described here comes from a study of blood T cell repertoires in COVID-19. Study information: PBMCs, B-cell-depleted T cells, or T cells were the source of the cDNA or gDNA that made up the material.

V lost 4 bases and J 5 bases, leaving 15 bases between the germline ends. Per germline, CDR1 MNHEY and CDR2 SMNVEV (reference sequence). CDR3 length: 14 residues. Profiling relied on immunoSEQ multiplex PCR, and the TCRdb table lists in-frame clones only, not all of them. Here the sample spans hundreds of thousands of clones, 75% to 90% being singletons. The rearrangement uses TRBV27 and TRBJ2-7, with D possibly being TRBD1 (6 bases). This TCR was recovered from a woman between 40 and 50 years old who had recovered from COVID-19. Input material: peripheral blood. Here the CDR3 DNA reads TGTGCCAGCAGTTATTTCCCAGGGGCGAACGAGCAGTACTTC. This encodes CASSYFPGANEQYF.